The entry that follows covers one TCR beta chain sequence. In the authors' workflow: By means of reference gene primer amplification, nucleated cell counts were estimated. The assay was immunoSEQ multiplex PCR, and TCRdb's table has in-frame clones only and misses some. D and trimming come from the DNA, and the V and J calls and clone size come from that table. The data hold 260,000 or so clones, with roughly 86% observed a single time. The source of the sample is a study of blood T cell repertoires in COVID-19. The wider study: Samples came from the United States, Italy and Spain, spanning acute and convalescent COVID-19. T cells, B-cell-depleted T cells, or PBMCs provided the cDNA or gDNA that served as material.

Germline lookup yields CDR1 MNHEY and CDR2 SMNVEV (reference sequence). V was clipped by 4 bases and J by 11 bases; unmatched bases: 8. The CDR3 covers 12 residues. V is TRBV27 and J is TRBJ2-7, with TRBD1 identical over 7 bases. The sequenced sample was peripheral blood. The receptor comes from a man younger than 35 with active or convalescent COVID-19. CDR3 protein: CASSSPLTGKYF. CDR3 DNA sequence: TGTGCCAGCAGTTCCCCCCTGACAGGGAAGTACTTC.